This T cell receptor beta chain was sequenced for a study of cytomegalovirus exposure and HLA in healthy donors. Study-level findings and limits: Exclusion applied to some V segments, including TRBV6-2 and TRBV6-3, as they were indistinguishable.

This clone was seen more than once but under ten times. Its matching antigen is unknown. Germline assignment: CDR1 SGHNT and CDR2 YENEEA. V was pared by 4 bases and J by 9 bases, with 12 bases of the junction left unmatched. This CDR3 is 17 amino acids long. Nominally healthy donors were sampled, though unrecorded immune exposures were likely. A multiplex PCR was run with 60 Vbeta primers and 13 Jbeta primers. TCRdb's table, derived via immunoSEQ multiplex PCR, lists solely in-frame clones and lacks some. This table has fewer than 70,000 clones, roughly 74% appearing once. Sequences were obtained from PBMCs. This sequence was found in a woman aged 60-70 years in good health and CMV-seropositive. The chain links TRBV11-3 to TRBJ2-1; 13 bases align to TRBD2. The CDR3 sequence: CASSSRTSGSRYREQFF. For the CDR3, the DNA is TGTGCCAGCAGCTCCAGGACTAGCGGGAGTCGTTACCGTGAGCAGTTCTTC.